This TCR beta chain derives from a study of response to subunit inactivated influenza vaccine. Whole-study findings and limits: After each seasonal influenza vaccination, few new T cells are recruited, the authors suggested.

TCRdb called the RT-PCR reads again in MiXCR, with one record for every CDR3 protein. The repertoire consists of 610,000 or so distinct CDR3 sequences, with 14% occurring once and the leading ten covering approximately 12%. Of note for this clonotype: Antigen specificity is unknown.

The germline V and J ends were trimmed by 5 bases and 5 bases, with 16 bases remaining between them. Germline CDR1 is SGHAT and CDR2 is FQNNGV. This CDR3 contains 15 residues. Here the sequenced sample was PBMCs from blood, taken 12 days after vaccination. The rearrangement joins TRBV11-2 to TRBJ2-4; tentatively, D is TRBD1 or TRBD2 (5 bases each). The origin of this receptor is a man between 50 and 59 years old who received an inactivated influenza vaccine. This chain's CDR3 is CASSPQGGPENIQYF. As DNA, the CDR3 is TGTGCCAGCAGCCCTCAGGGCGGGCCTGAAAACATTCAGTACTTC.